This T cell receptor (beta chain) is from a study of identical twins. Whole-study findings and limits: Memory repertoires lacked the insertion deficit that abundant cord blood beta clonotypes showed. Diverse VJ usage suggested most zero-insertion clonotypes were not invariant T cells. Researchers reported weaker excess twin sharing in beta out-of-frame sequences.

MiXCR, run by TCRdb on the 5' RACE reads, gives a single entry per CDR3 protein. The data hold about 280,000 distinct CDR3 sequences, with roughly 8.6% observed a single time. Of note for this clonotype: Its antigen remains unidentified.

There were only healthy Caucasians among the donors. The same specimen was also included in a second study, on yellow fever vaccine responses in identical twins.

This clonotype originated in a woman between 18 and 29 years old in good health. Sequenced: memory (CD45RO+) T cells sorted from blood.

CDR3 DNA sequence: TGTGCCAGCAGCCAAGATAGGCTCTCGGGACTCCTACAGCAGTATTTT. This gives the protein CASSQDRLSGLLQQYF. The V and J genes are TRBV4-2 and TRBJ2-3; the D gene is possibly TRBD2 (6 bases). Germline V CDR1 and CDR2: LGHNA, YNFKEQ. The V and J ends lost 0 bases and 11 bases respectively, with 21 bases between them. The CDR3 sequence is 16 residues long.